This T cell receptor beta chain was found in a study of T cells expressing NK-cell markers. Study-wide context: Sorted T-cell subsets CD3+CD56+NKG2C+, CD3+CD56+NKG2C- and CD3+CD56-NKG2C+ were TCR beta-sequenced. The sequencing cohort of eight donors included seven HCMV-seropositive individuals and one seronegative individual. Notes on the study in general: In several donors, dominant CD3+CD56+NKG2C+ clonotypes ranked among the top 10 CD8+ clonotypes.

The germline gives CDR1 SGHVS, CDR2 FQNEAQ. The CDR3 is 15 residues long. About this clonotype itself: Its antigen is undetermined.

Generation of TCR beta cDNA was performed by 5'RACE template switching incorporating UMIs. TCRdb reprocessed the 5' RACE reads and stores each CDR3 protein as one record, lacking DNA. The sample totals hundreds of thousands of distinct CDR3 sequences. Sequencing input: blood T cells: a sorted CD56 or NKG2C T cell subset, CD4+ or CD8+ T cells, or bulk PBMC T cells (not recorded which). The TCR sequence derives from a man aged 18 to 30 in good health. The chain employs TRBV7-8 and TRBJ2-7; TCRdb gives TRBD2 as the D gene, but with no DNA this cannot be confirmed. CDR3 protein: CASSLELAGVREQYF. Looking up the rest from reference TRBV7-8 and TRBJ2-7 gives the full variable domain: GAGVSQSPRYKVAKRGQDVALRCDPISGHVSLFWYQQALGQGPEFLTYFQNEAQLDKSGLPSDRFFAERPEGSVSTLKIQRTQQEDSAVYLCASSLELAGVREQYFGPGTRLTVT.